This TCR beta chain was recovered during a study of early T cells in non-severe SARS-CoV-2 infection. As for the study in general: Chains stayed unpaired after sequencing of bulk RNA from unsorted whole blood.

The protocol attached unique molecular identifiers to individual cDNA molecules. Via MiXCR, TCRdb re-called the 5' RACE reads, giving one row per CDR3 protein. Counted here are roughly 51,000 distinct CDR3 sequences, over 7.5% occurring once; the ten biggest clones make up over 6.5%. Findings of the study overall: Reliance on VDJdb matching favored anti-spike CD8 responses; private and CD4 specificities were missed.

The table lists this clonotype with many counts. The target antigen is unknown. The CDR3 totals 16 residues. CDR1 is MNHEY and CDR2 is SVGAGI in the germline V gene. V lost 5 bases and J lost 2, with 18 bases in between. The rearrangement joins TRBV6-5 to TRBJ2-5; D may be TRBD1 (5 bases). The receptor was isolated from an adult who was a healthcare worker with PCR-confirmed SARS-CoV-2 infection or an uninfected control (not recorded which). The sequenced sample was whole blood. CDR3 coding DNA: TGTGCCAGCAGTCGGGCCTACGACAGTGGGCAAGAGACCCAGTACTTC. This codes for CASSRAYDSGQETQYF.